The 9 T cell receptor beta chains reported below all come from one sample, sequenced in a study of T cell responses to AZD1222 COVID-19 vaccine. This table comes from immunoSEQ multiplex PCR, and its TCRdb copy is limited to in-frame clones, with some not included. In the table there are roughly 140,000 clones, 88% of which are singletons. Sequencing was performed on peripheral blood, taken on day 0 of AZD1222 vaccination. Source of these receptors: an adult in good health.

This clone came up once. The chain links TRBV5-4 to TRBJ2-5; D unresolved. CDR3 length: 11 residues. The germline gives CDR1 SGHNT, CDR2 YYREEE (reference sequence). Trimming removed 0 bases from V and 6 bases from J, with 3 bases in between. CDR3 bases: TGTGCCAGCAGCTTGGAAAAGACCCAGTACTTC. The encoded protein is CASSLEKTQYF.

The rearrangement links TRBV12-3 or TRBV12-4 to TRBJ2-7; D perhaps matches TRBD2 (5 bases). The CDR3 sequence is 13 residues long. V lost 3 bases, J lost 3 bases, and 9 bases lay in between. The CDR3 bases are TGTGCCAGCAGTTTTGAGGGAAACTACGAGCAGTACTTC. Its translation: CASSFEGNYEQYF.

This rearrangement joins TRBV28 to TRBJ1-6; 7 bases line up with TRBD1. Germline CDR1 MDHEN, CDR2 SYDVKM. The ends lost 2 bases at V and 7 bases at J; junction bases unmatched: 5. The CDR3 has 15 residues. This CDR3 is CASSLPDRVNSPLHF. The CDR3 DNA follows: TGTGCCAGCAGTTTACCCGACAGGGTAAATTCACCCCTCCACTTT.

The chain carries TRBV11-2 and TRBJ2-5; D gene uncertain. V was cut by 1 base and J by 5 bases, with 11 bases left in between. This CDR3 is 14 amino acids long. The germline CDR1 and CDR2 sequences are SGHAT and FQNNGV. The chain's CDR3 is CASSLGVVEETQYF. Written as DNA, the CDR3 is TGTGCCAGCAGCTTAGGCGTCGTAGAGGAGACCCAGTACTTC.

The chain couples TRBV30 to TRBJ1-2; the match to TRBD1 covers 9 bases. The CDR3 contains 13 residues. V dropped 4 bases and J dropped 5; count of bases not matched to a gene: 5. Per germline, CDR1 GTSNPN and CDR2 SVGIG (reference sequence). The CDR3 sequence is CAWTLTGGYGYTF. The CDR3 DNA reads TGTGCCTGGACCCTGACAGGGGGGTATGGCTACACCTTC. Complete variable domain (other parts from reference TRBV30 and TRBJ1-2): SQTIHQWPATLVQPVGSPLSLECTVEGTSNPNLYWYRQAAGRGLQLLFYSVGIGQISSEVPQNLSASRPQDRQFILSSKKLLLSDSGFYLCAWTLTGGYGYTFGSGTRLTVV.

The chain combines TRBV6-5 with TRBJ2-7, with TRBD1 as a possible D gene (6 bases). The germline gives CDR1 MNHEY, CDR2 SVGAGI. The germline V and J ends were trimmed by 2 bases and 4 bases, with 15 bases remaining between them. CDR3 length equals 15 residues. In DNA, the CDR3 is TGTGCCAGCAGTTACCGCCCTGGCAGGGGATACGAGCAGTACTTC. This codes for CASSYRPGRGYEQYF.

The rearrangement joins TRBV7-2 to TRBJ1-5; D call uncertain. From germline, CDR1 is SGHTA and CDR2 FQGNSA. CDR3 length: 14 residues. Trimming pared 3 bases from V and 4 bases from J, leaving 10 bases between. CDR3 nucleotide sequence: TGTGCCAGCAGCTTGGGCAGACAAAATCAGCCCCAGCATTTT. Translated: CASSLGRQNQPQHF.

The V call is TRBV6-6, the J call TRBJ1-2; no firm D call. The CDR3 spans 12 residues. The V gene's germline CDR1 is MNHNY and CDR2 SVGAGI (reference sequence). The V gene lost 0 bases and the J gene lost 4 bases, with 3 bases spanning the gap. The CDR3 spells CASSYSLYGYTF. The DNA of the CDR3 is TGTGCCAGCAGTTACTCGCTCTATGGCTACACCTTC.

The rearrangement uses TRBV5-1 and TRBJ1-2; D call uncertain. This CDR3 spans 15 amino acids. V was pared by 4 bases and J by 2 bases, with 15 bases between. Germline CDR1 SGHRS, CDR2 YFSETQ. CDR3 nucleotides: TGCGCCAGCAGCCCCACGCTGCAGTTCAACTATGGCTACACCTTC. This sequence encodes CASSPTLQFNYGYTF.